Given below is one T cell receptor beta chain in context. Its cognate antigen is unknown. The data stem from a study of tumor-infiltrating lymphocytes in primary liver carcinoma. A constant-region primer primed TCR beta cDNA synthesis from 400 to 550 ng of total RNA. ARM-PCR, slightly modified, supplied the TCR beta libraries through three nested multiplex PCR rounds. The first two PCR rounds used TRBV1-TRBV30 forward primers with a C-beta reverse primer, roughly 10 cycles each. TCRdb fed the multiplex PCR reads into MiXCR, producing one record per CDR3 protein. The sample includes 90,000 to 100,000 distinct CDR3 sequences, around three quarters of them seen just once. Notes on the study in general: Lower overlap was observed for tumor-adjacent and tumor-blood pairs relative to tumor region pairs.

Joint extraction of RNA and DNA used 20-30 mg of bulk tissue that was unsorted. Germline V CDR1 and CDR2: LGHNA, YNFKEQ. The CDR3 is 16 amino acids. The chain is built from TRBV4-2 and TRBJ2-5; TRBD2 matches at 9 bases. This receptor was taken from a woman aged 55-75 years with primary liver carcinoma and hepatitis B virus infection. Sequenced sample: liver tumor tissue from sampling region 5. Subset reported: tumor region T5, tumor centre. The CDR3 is CPSSQDAGLAKETQYF. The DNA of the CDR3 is TGTCCTAGCAGCCAAGATGCAGGACTAGCGAAAGAGACCCAGTACTTC.